The 10 T cell receptor beta chains in this list originate from one sample, sequenced in a study of blood T cells in healthy people across ages. A second PCR of about 7 to 12 cycles used a sample-barcoded 5' primer and a J-beta primer mix. One entry per CDR3 protein, called by TCRdb with MiXCR from the 5' RACE reads. This sample has 550,000 to 600,000 distinct CDR3 sequences; approximately 30% occur once, and the top ten carry approximately 17%. The sequenced sample was blood. Receptors were obtained from a woman aged 65 to 85 in good health.

This chain uses TRBV5-1 with TRBJ2-7, with D perhaps TRBD1 (5 bases). The V gene lost 3 bases and the J gene lost 2 bases, with 12 bases spanning the gap. This CDR3 contains 14 residues. Germline CDR1 SGHRS, CDR2 YFSETQ. As DNA, the CDR3 is TGCGCCAGCAGCTCGGACAACCCAGCCTACGAGCAGTACTTC. Amino acids: CASSSDNPAYEQYF. The full variable domain, its missing parts supplied by reference TRBV5-1 and TRBJ2-7, is KAGVTQTPRYLIKTRGQQVTLSCSPISGHRSVSWYQQTPGQGLQFLFEYFSETQRNKGNFPGRFSGRQFSNSRSEMNVSTLELGDSALYLCASSSDNPAYEQYFGPGTRLTVT.

This clonotype has more than one count but fewer than ten. This sequence joins TRBV20-1 and TRBJ2-3; D not resolved. The CDR3 covers 14 residues. The germline V and J ends were trimmed by 3 bases and 4 bases, with 14 bases remaining between them. Germline CDR1 reads DFQATT; CDR2 reads SNEGSKA (reference sequence). Here the CDR3 reads CSAREPRTSDTQYF. For the CDR3, the DNA is TGCAGTGCTAGGGAACCGCGGACCTCAGATACGCAGTATTTT.

V usage is TRBV20-1 and J usage is TRBJ1-5; 7 nucleotides agree with TRBD1. The germline gives CDR1 DFQATT, CDR2 SNEGSKA (reference sequence). The CDR3 loop spans 18 amino acids. V dropped 1 base and J dropped 4; count of bases not matched to a gene: 16. The CDR3 spells CSARGPTGNEGANQPQHF. DNA for the CDR3: TGCAGTGCTAGAGGGCCGACAGGGAATGAAGGGGCAAATCAGCCCCAGCATTTT.

V is TRBV28 and J is TRBJ2-3, with D uncertain. The CDR3 has 13 residues. Germline lookup yields CDR1 MDHEN and CDR2 SYDVKM. V lost 7 bases and J lost 0, with 8 bases in between. The CDR3 spells CASNSPSTDTQYF. The CDR3, as DNA: TGTGCCAGCAATTCCCCCAGCACAGATACGCAGTATTTT.

Points on this clonotype: As the CDR3 is not closed by the conserved phenylalanine or tryptophan, this likely results from a read error. The V gene is TRBV20-1, the J gene TRBJ2-3; the D is unclear. This CDR3 has 14 amino acids. Germline V gene lookup returns CDR1 DFQATT and CDR2 SNEGSKA (reference sequence). The V and J ends lost 3 bases and 8 bases respectively, with 18 bases between them. The CDR3 DNA is TGCAGTGCTAGCCCGGCGAGTTTTGGTGGTACGCAGTATCTT. It encodes CSASPASFGGTQYL.

This clonotype came up a few times. The CDR3 does not close with the conserved phenylalanine or tryptophan, likely indicating a read error. The rearrangement uses TRBV5-1 and TRBJ2-5, with D possibly matching TRBD1 (5 bases). The better agreement between TRBJ2-7 and the DNA end casts doubt on the J call. There are 13 residues in the CDR3. Germline V gene lookup returns CDR1 SGHRS and CDR2 YFSETQ. This CDR3 is CASSPTTVYEQYL. The CDR3 DNA is TGCGCCAGCAGCCCCACGACAGTCTACGAGCAGTACCTC.

This clonotype was picked up a small number of times. The J gene is TRBJ2-3, the V gene TRBV6-2 or TRBV6-3; D may be TRBD2 (6 bases). The CDR3 contains 12 residues. Per germline, CDR1 MNHEY and CDR2 SVGEGT. Between the trimmed V and J ends, which lost 8 bases and 5 bases, there was a span of 11 bases. CDR3 in DNA: TGTGCCAGCGGGGGGAATGGAGATACGCAGTATTTT. Encoded protein: CASGGNGDTQYF.

This rearrangement joins TRBV10-3 to TRBJ2-5; a possible D gene is TRBD2 (7 bases). Germline loops: CDR1 ENHRY, CDR2 SYGVKD. Trimming stripped 4 bases from V and 5 bases from J, with 20 bases between. CDR3 size: 16 residues. CDR3: CAISGRIRGALETQYF. In DNA form, the CDR3 reads TGTGCCATCAGTGGGCGTATACGGGGGGCTTTGGAGACCCAGTACTTC.

In this sample, this clonotype turned up a few times. The V and J genes are TRBV3-1 and TRBJ1-2; D gene ambiguous. This CDR3 is 13 amino acids long. Germline CDR1 LGHDT, CDR2 YNNKEL (reference sequence). Trimming stripped 4 bases from V and 8 bases from J, with 14 bases between. The CDR3 protein is CASSLFGEGGYTF. The DNA for the CDR3 is TGTGCCAGCAGCCTCTTCGGGGAGGGAGGCTACACCTTC.

The chain uses TRBV5-1 and TRBJ2-1; D may be TRBD2 (5 bases). The last part of the DNA fits TRBJ2-7 better; the J call may be wrong. CDR3 length: 16 residues. Germline CDR1 SGHRS, CDR2 YFSETQ. CDR3 region: CASSLALDAGPNEQYF. The CDR3 DNA is TGCGCCAGCAGCTTGGCACTGGACGCGGGCCCTAACGAGCAGTACTTC.